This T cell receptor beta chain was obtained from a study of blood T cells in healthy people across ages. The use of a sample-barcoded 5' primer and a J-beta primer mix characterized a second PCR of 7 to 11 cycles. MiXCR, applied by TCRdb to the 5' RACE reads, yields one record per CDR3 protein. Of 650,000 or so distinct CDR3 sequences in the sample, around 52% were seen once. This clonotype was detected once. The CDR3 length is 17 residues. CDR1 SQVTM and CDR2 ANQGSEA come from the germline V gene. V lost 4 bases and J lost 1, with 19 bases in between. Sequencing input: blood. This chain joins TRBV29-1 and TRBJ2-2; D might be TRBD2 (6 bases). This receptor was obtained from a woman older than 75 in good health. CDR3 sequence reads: CSVVDPWGSGNTGELFF. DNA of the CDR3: TGCAGCGTTGTTGACCCCTGGGGTAGCGGGAACACCGGGGAGCTGTTTTTT.